This T cell receptor (beta chain) was identified in a study of T-cell reconstitution after alpha-beta-depleted transplantation in children. Researchers prepared the TCRbeta library using unique molecular identifiers, the study reports. MiXCR, applied by TCRdb to the PCR reads, yields one record per CDR3 protein. Of 450,000 to 550,000 distinct CDR3 sequences listed, about an eighth are singletons. V dropped 2 bases and J dropped 7 bases, with 12 bases sitting between them. This CDR3 has 14 residues. Study-level results: Two months or so post-transplant, alpha-beta T cells reportedly derived from several hundred expanded graft clones.

This clonotype was seen at least ten times. Antigen specificity is unknown. This clonotype was sampled from a female patient aged 2 to 10 who had a stem cell transplant for aplastic anemia, so the T cells may come from the graft donor. The sequencing used PBMCs, mostly from graft donor cells, collected 180 days after TCRalphabeta/CD19-depleted stem cell transplant. The chain couples TRBV12-3 or TRBV12-4 to TRBJ2-1, with D perhaps TRBD2 (5 bases). CDR3 loop: CASSLSPAVNEQFF. The CDR3 bases are TGTGCCAGCAGTTTAAGTCCAGCGGTTAATGAGCAGTTCTTC.